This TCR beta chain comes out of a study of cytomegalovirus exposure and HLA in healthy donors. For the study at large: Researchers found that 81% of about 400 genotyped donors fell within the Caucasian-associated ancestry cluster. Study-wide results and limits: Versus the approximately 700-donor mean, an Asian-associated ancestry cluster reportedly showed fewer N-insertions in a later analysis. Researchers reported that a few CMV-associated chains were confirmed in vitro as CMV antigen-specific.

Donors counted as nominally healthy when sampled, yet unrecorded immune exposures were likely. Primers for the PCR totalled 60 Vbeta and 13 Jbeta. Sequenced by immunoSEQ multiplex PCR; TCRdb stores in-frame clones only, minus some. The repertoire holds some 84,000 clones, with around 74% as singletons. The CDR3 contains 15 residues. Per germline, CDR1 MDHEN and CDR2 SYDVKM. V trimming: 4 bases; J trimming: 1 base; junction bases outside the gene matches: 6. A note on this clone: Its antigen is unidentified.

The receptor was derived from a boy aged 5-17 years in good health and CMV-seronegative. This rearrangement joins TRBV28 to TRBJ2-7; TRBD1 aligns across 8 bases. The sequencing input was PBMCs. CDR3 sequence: CASSSRGLGSYEQYF. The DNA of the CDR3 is TGTGCCAGCAGTTCCAGGGGGCTTGGGTCCTACGAGCAGTACTTC.